This T cell receptor beta chain was identified during a study of CD8+CD57+ T cells in acquired aplastic anemia. Whole-study context: Average DNA yield from sorted CD4+ and CD8+ cells was around 3.2 ug. Study observations and caveats: There were 25 to 35 CD8+ CDR3 sequences that occurred in both patients and controls.

This clonotype turned up a few times. The antigen remains undetermined. Genomic DNA templated the TCR beta VDJ and CDR3 profiling. One entry per CDR3 protein results from TCRdb running MiXCR on the reads. The data show some 200,000 distinct CDR3 sequences, 34% seen once. Sequenced: sorted CD4+, CD8+, or CD8+CD57+ T cells (not recorded which) from PBMCs. The sequence came from a human donor in good health, serving as a control.

The CDR3: CASSPPAQHF. CDR3 nucleotides: TGTGCCAGCTCACCACCGGCTCAGCATTTT. The chain is built from TRBV18 and TRBJ1-5; D remains unclear. Looked up from germline, CDR1 is KGHSH and CDR2 is LQKENI. V lost 0 bases, J lost 13 bases, and 4 bases lay in between. The CDR3 covers 10 residues.